A single sample is the source of the 11 T cell receptor beta chains below, sequenced in a study of CD8+CD57+ T cells in acquired aplastic anemia. According to the study, genomic DNA was the template for TCR beta VDJ and CDR3 profiling. TCRdb re-derived calls from the reads in MiXCR, one entry per CDR3 protein. The sample lists fewer than 250,000 distinct CDR3 sequences; almost 50% were seen once. Patients who underwent sequencing had shown CD8+CD57+ cell expansion by flow cytometry. The source material was sorted CD4+, CD8+, or CD8+CD57+ T cells (not recorded which) from PBMCs. These receptors came from a human donor with aplastic anemia.

In its sample, this clonotype was seen once. One junction end disagrees with the germline gene, perhaps due to a read error. The rearrangement joins TRBV2 to TRBJ2-1; 7 bases agree with TRBD1. CDR1 is SNHLY and CDR2 is FYNNEI in the germline V gene. The CDR3 spans 17 residues. The CDR3: CASSHPPGGRLNTEQFF. In DNA, the CDR3 is TGCGCCAGCAGCCACCCCCCAGGGGGAAGGCTGAACACTGAGCAGTTCTTC.

This clonotype was observed many times. The chain is built from TRBV5-5 and TRBJ1-2; 11 nucleotides align to TRBD1. J gave up 6 bases and V 2 bases, and 6 bases lay outside the gene matches. The CDR3 totals 15 residues. Germline V lookup: CDR1 SGHKS, CDR2 YYEKEE (reference sequence). CDR3 in amino acids: CASSFDWTGGNGYTF. The DNA of the CDR3 is TGTGCCAGCAGCTTTGATTGGACAGGGGGCAATGGCTACACCTTC.

In this sample, this clonotype turned up many times. The rearrangement links TRBV7-9 to TRBJ1-3; D not resolved. The CDR3 has 14 amino acids. V was pared by 10 bases and J by 4 bases, with 17 bases between. The germline V gene encodes CDR1 SEHNR and CDR2 FQNEAQ (reference sequence). CDR3 residues: CATLRTRGGNTIYF. Here the CDR3 DNA reads TGTGCCACCCTCCGAACCCGAGGGGGAAACACCATATATTTT.

The chain employs TRBV5-1 and TRBJ1-1, with 7 bases fitting TRBD1. Per the germline V gene, CDR1 is SGHRS and CDR2 is YFSETQ. The V gene end was trimmed by 3 bases and the J gene end by 4 bases; junction bases not matched to a gene: 6. This CDR3 comprises 14 residues. This CDR3 is CASSSRGSSTEAFF. The CDR3 DNA is TGCGCCAGCAGCTCCAGGGGGTCATCCACTGAAGCTTTCTTT.

The chain couples TRBV7-9 to TRBJ2-7; 7 bases fit TRBD1. The V segment lost 5 bases and the J segment 3 bases; nucleotides outside the gene matches: 4. In germline, CDR1 is SEHNR, CDR2 FQNEAQ (reference sequence). This CDR3 has 13 amino acids. CDR3 loop: CASSGRDSYEQYF. DNA for the CDR3: TGTGCCAGCAGCGGAAGGGACAGCTACGAGCAGTACTTC.

This clonotype was seen repeatedly, ten times or more. The chain employs TRBV20-1 and TRBJ2-7; 7 nucleotides align to TRBD2. This CDR3 is 16 amino acids long. V lost 3 bases, J lost 0 bases, and 11 bases stayed unmatched. Germline CDR1 reads DFQATT; CDR2 reads SNEGSKA (reference sequence). The CDR3 sequence: CSASPRGRGSSYEQYF. For the CDR3, the DNA is TGCAGTGCTAGTCCCCGCGGGCGGGGGAGCTCCTACGAGCAGTACTTC.

This clonotype was counted ten times or more. This chain joins TRBV15 and TRBJ2-1; 8 bases map to TRBD2. V shed 3 bases, J shed 3 bases, and the junction held 7 bases outside the gene matches. The V gene's germline CDR1 is LNHNV and CDR2 YYDKDF (reference sequence). The CDR3 is 16 residues long. CDR3 in amino acids: CATSSRGGGLYNEQFF. The CDR3 nucleotides read TGTGCCACCAGCAGTCGGGGGGGGGGCCTCTACAATGAGCAGTTCTTC.

This clonotype was counted many times. The chain joins TRBV7-2 to TRBJ2-5; D may be TRBD2 (7 bases). CDR1 and CDR2 from the germline V gene are SGHTA and FQGNSA. Trimming left V 0 bases short and J 4 bases short, with 12 bases between. The CDR3 covers 15 residues. CDR3 loop: CASSLAGGARETQYF. DNA of the CDR3: TGTGCCAGCAGCTTAGCGGGGGGGGCCCGAGAGACCCAGTACTTC.

The chain is built from TRBV10-3 and TRBJ2-1, with 9 bases matching TRBD2. Germline lookup yields CDR1 ENHRY and CDR2 SYGVKD. J lost 0 bases, V lost 3 bases, and 3 bases had no gene match. The CDR3 contains 16 residues. This CDR3 reads CAISDTAGGSYNEQFF. The CDR3 DNA sequence: TGTGCCATCAGTGATACAGCGGGGGGCTCCTACAATGAGCAGTTCTTC.

This clonotype was counted between two and nine times. This may be a read error, as it is one base from a much larger clone. In nucleotides, the CDR3 is TGCAGTGCTGCGGACGCAAGAAGCTCCTATAATCCACCCCTCCACTTT. Amino acid sequence: CSAADARSSYNPPLHF. The gene calls are TRBV20-1 and TRBJ1-6; D is ambiguous. The CDR3 is made up of 16 amino acids. CDR1 DFQATT and CDR2 SNEGSKA come from the germline V gene (reference sequence).

This clonotype has only a few counts. A read error may be the cause here, since a much bigger clone is one base away. This chain uses TRBV20-1 with TRBJ1-1, with D perhaps matching TRBD1 (6 bases). This CDR3 has 15 amino acids. Germline loops: CDR1 DFQATT, CDR2 SNEGSKA (reference sequence). The CDR3, as DNA: TGCAGTGCTAGAGATATGGGCAGGGGAGCTATTGAAGCTTCCTTT. This gives the protein CSARDMGRGAIEASF.